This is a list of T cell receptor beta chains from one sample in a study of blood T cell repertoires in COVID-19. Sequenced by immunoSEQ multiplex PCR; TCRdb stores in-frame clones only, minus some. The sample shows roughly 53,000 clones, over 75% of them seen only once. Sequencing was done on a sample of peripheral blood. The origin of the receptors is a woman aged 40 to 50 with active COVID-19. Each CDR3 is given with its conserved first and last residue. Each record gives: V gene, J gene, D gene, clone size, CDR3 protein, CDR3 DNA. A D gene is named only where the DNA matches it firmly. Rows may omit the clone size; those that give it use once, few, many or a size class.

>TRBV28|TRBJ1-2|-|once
CASTLNRDKYYTF
TGTGCCAGCACCTTGAACAGGGATAAATACTACACCTTC
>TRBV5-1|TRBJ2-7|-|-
CASSLGQGLDEQYF
TGCGCCAGCAGCTTGGGGCAGGGTTTAGACGAGCAGTACTTC
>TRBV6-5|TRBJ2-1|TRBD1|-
CASSWTGGNEQFF
TGTGCCAGCAGTTGGACAGGGGGCAATGAGCAGTTCTTC
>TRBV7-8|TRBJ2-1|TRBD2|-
CASSLGRGESEQFF
TGTGCCAGCAGCTTGGGGAGGGGCGAATCTGAGCAGTTCTTC
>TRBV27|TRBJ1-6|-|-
CASSLFPVGSVVGSPLHF
TGTGCCAGCAGTTTATTTCCCGTGGGCTCAGTAGTAGGATCACCCCTCCACTTT
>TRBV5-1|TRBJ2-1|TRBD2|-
CASSLGSTTGGDEQFF
TGCGCCAGCAGCTTGGGGTCCACCACGGGGGGGGATGAGCAGTTCTTC
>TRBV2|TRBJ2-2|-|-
CASRSSGLGTGELFF
TGTGCCAGCAGGTCCTCAGGGTTGGGCACCGGGGAGCTGTTTTTT
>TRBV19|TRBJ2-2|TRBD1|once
CATTSAGEGQGLTGELFF
TGTGCCACCACATCCGCTGGGGAGGGACAGGGGCTTACCGGGGAGCTGTTTTTT
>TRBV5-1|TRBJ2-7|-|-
CASSLDATGYEQYF
TGCGCCAGCAGCTTGGACGCCACAGGGTACGAGCAGTACTTC
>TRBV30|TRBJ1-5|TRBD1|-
CAWSMDRGVAGHQPQHF
TGTGCCTGGAGTATGGACAGGGGGGTGGCCGGGCATCAGCCCCAGCATTTT
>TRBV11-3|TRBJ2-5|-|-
CASSSIRGETQYF
TGTGCCAGCAGCTCCATCCGGGGAGAGACCCAGTACTTC
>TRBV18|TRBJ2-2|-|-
CASSIAGNTGELFF
TGTGCCAGCTCAATCGCGGGGAACACCGGGGAGCTGTTTTTT
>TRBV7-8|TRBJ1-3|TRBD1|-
CASSFQGASSGNTIYF
TGTGCCAGCAGCTTCCAGGGGGCCTCTTCCGGAAACACCATATATTTT
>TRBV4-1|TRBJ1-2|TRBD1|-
CASSQDNYGQGTNYGYTF
TGCGCCAGCAGCCAAGATAATTATGGACAGGGTACTAACTATGGCTACACCTTC
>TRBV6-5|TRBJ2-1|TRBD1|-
CANSAGTVYNEQFF
TGTGCCAACTCCGCCGGGACAGTCTACAATGAGCAGTTCTTC
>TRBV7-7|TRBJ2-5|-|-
CASSLGPEETQYF
TGTGCTAGCAGCTTAGGGCCTGAAGAGACCCAGTACTTC
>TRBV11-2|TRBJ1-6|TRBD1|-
CASSNRTGAYSPLHF
TGTGCCAGCAGCAATCGGACAGGGGCTTATTCACCCCTCCACTTT
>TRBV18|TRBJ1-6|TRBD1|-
CASSPPGDRGTSPLHF
TGTGCCAGCTCACCACCGGGGGACAGGGGCACTTCACCCCTCCACTTT
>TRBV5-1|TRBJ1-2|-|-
CASSPQSPGTNYGYTF
TGCGCCAGCAGCCCCCAATCGCCCGGGACTAACTATGGCTACACCTTC
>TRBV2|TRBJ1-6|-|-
CASSASGWGSPLHF
TGTGCCAGCAGTGCATCAGGGTGGGGTTCACCCCTCCACTTT
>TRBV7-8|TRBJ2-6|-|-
CASSLVGGGSRTGANVLTF
TGTGCCAGCAGCTTGGTCGGTGGGGGGTCAAGGACTGGGGCCAACGTCCTGACTTTC
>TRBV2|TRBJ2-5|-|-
CASSGGQETQYF
TGTGCCAGCAGTGGAGGGCAAGAGACCCAGTACTTC
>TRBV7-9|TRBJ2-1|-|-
CASSPGASLLDEQFF
TGTGCCAGCAGCCCCGGAGCTAGCCTGTTGGATGAGCAGTTCTTC
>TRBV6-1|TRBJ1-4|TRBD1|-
CASSEDLGQGFATNEKLFF
TGTGCCAGCAGTGAAGACCTGGGACAGGGATTTGCAACTAATGAAAAACTGTTTTTT
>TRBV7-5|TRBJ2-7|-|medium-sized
CARSLTSGAVNEQYF
TGTGCCAGAAGCTTAACTAGCGGGGCCGTGAACGAGCAGTACTTC
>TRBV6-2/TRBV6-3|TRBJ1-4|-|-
CASSYPGDHEKLFF
TGTGCCAGCAGTTATCCGGGTGATCATGAAAAACTGTTTTTT
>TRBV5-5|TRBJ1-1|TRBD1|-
CASSFRQGTQREAFF
TGTGCCAGCAGCTTTAGACAGGGGACCCAGCGTGAAGCTTTCTTT
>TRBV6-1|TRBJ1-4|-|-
CASSEAWGLSEKLFF
TGTGCCAGCAGTGAAGCGTGGGGGCTAAGTGAAAAACTGTTTTTT
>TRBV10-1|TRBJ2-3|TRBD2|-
CASSEGTSGTDTQYF
TGCGCCAGCAGTGAGGGGACTAGCGGCACAGATACGCAGTATTTT
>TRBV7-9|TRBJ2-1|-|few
CASSLRNEQFF
TGTGCCAGCAGCTTACGCAATGAGCAGTTCTTC
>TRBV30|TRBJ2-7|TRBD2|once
CAWSRGLAGGWSSYEQYF
TGTGCCTGGAGCCGGGGACTAGCGGGGGGTTGGAGCTCCTACGAGCAGTACTTC
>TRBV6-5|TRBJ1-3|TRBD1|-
CASSRDRQFGNTIYF
TGTGCCAGCAGCCGGGACAGGCAATTTGGAAACACCATATATTTT
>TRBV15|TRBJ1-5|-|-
CATSQLYHRVGQPQHF
TGTGCCACCAGCCAACTATATCACAGGGTTGGTCAGCCCCAGCATTTT
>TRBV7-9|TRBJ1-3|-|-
CASTSMTDTSGNTIYF
TGTGCCAGCACCTCAATGACCGACACCTCTGGAAACACCATATATTTT
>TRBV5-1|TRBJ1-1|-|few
CASNKDGYTEAFF
TGCGCCAGCAACAAAGACGGGTACACTGAAGCTTTCTTT
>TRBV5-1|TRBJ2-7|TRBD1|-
CASSGLQGESYEQYF
TGCGCCAGCAGCGGATTACAGGGGGAATCCTACGAGCAGTACTTC
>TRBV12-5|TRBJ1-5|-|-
CASGSPPGERPQHF
TGTGCTAGTGGTTCCCCCCCGGGGGAAAGGCCCCAGCATTTT
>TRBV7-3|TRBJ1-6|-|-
CASSLLGGTQNSPLHF
TGTGCCAGCAGCTTATTAGGAGGGACCCAAAATTCACCCCTCCACTTT
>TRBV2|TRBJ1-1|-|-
CASSLEGGDTEAFF
TGTGCCAGCAGTCTTGAGGGTGGGGACACTGAAGCTTTCTTT
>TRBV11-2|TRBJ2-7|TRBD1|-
CASSLDGQGTYEQYF
TGTGCCAGCAGCTTAGATGGACAGGGCACCTACGAGCAGTACTTC